This TCR beta chain is from a study of T cell responses to AZD1222 COVID-19 vaccine. Trimming stripped 3 bases from V and 0 bases from J, with 9 bases between. From germline, CDR1 is KGHSH and CDR2 LQKENI. The CDR3 is 15 residues long. The protocol was immunoSEQ multiplex PCR, while the TCRdb copy is restricted to in-frame clones and leaves out a portion. Of 100,000 or so clones in the sample, approximately 88% were seen once. This receptor was taken from an adult in good health. This chain connects TRBV18 to TRBJ1-3; possibly TRBD1 for D (6 bases). Material: peripheral blood, obtained on day 0 of AZD1222 vaccination. DNA for the CDR3: TGTGCCAGCTCACCCGACAGGAACTCTGGAAACACCATATATTTT. The encoded protein is CASSPDRNSGNTIYF.